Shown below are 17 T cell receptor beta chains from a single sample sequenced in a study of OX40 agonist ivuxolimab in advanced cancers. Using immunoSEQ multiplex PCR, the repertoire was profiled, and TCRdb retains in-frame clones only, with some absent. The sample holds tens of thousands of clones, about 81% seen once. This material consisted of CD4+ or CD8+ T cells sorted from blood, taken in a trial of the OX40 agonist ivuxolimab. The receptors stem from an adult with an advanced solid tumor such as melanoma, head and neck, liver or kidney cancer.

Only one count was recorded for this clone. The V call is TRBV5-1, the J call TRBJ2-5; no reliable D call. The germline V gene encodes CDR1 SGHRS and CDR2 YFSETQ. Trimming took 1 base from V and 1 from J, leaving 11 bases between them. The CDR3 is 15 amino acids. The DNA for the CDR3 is TGCGCCAGCAGCTTGTTAGTAGCAGGCCAAGAGACCCAGTACTTC. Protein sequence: CASSLLVAGQETQYF.

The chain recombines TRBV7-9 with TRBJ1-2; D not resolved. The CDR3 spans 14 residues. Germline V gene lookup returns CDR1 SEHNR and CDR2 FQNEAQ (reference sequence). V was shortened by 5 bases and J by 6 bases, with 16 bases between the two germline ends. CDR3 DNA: TGTGCCAGCAGCGATGCCCCGGGTCTAGATGGCTACACCTTC. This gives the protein CASSDAPGLDGYTF.

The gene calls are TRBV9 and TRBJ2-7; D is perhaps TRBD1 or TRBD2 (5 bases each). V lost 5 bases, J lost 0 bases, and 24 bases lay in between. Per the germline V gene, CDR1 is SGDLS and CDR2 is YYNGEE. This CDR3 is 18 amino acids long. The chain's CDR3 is CASSGPPGRGGSSYEQYF. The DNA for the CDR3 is TGTGCCAGCAGTGGGCCCCCGGGACGTGGAGGTAGCTCCTACGAGCAGTACTTC. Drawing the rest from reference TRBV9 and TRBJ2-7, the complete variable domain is DSGVTQTPKHLITATGQRVTLRCSPRSGDLSVYWYQQSLDQGLQFLIQYYNGEERAKGNILERFSAQQFPDLHSELNLSSLELGDSALYFCASSGPPGRGGSSYEQYFGPGTRLTVT.

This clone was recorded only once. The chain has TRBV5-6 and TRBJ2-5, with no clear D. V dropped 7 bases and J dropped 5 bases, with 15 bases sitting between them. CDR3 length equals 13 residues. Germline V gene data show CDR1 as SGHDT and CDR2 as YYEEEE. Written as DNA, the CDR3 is TGTGCCAGCCTTGGCAACCCAGCGGAGACCCAGTACTTC. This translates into CASLGNPAETQYF.

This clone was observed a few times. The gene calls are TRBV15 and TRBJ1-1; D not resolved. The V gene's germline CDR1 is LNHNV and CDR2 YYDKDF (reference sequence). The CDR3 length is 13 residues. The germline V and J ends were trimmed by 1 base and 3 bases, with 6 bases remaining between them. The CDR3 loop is CATSRVSDTEAFF. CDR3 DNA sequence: TGTGCCACCAGCAGAGTTTCGGACACTGAAGCTTTCTTT.

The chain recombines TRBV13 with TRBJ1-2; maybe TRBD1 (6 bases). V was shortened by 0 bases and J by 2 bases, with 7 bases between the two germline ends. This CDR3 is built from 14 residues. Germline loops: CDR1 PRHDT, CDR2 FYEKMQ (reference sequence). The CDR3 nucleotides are TGTGCCAGCAGCTTAGGGCAGGGGAACTATGGCTACACCTTC. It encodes CASSLGQGNYGYTF.

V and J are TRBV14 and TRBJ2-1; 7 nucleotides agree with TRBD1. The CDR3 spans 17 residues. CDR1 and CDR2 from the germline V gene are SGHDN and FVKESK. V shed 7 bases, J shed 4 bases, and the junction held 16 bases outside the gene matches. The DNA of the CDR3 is TGTGCCAGCACCTCGGGCCTAGGGACAGCCCTATACAATGAGCAGTTCTTC. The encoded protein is CASTSGLGTALYNEQFF.

CDR3 sequence: CASSLIDRDYEQYF. CDR3 nucleotides: TGCGCCAGCAGCTTGATCGACAGGGACTACGAGCAGTACTTC. V gene TRBV5-1 combines with J gene TRBJ2-7; 7 positions match TRBD1. V was pared by 1 base and J by 3 bases, with 4 bases of the junction left unmatched. This CDR3 contains 14 residues. Germline V gene lookup returns CDR1 SGHRS and CDR2 YFSETQ.

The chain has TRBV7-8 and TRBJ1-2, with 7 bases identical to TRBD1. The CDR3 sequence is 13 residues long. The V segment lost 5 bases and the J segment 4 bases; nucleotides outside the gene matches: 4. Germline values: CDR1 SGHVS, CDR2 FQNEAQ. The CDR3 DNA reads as TGTGCCAGCAGCCTGGGACAGTTCTATGGCTACACCTTC. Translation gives CASSLGQFYGYTF. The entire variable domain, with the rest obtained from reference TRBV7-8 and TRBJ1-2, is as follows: GAGVSQSPRYKVAKRGQDVALRCDPISGHVSLFWYQQALGQGPEFLTYFQNEAQLDKSGLPSDRFFAERPEGSVSTLKIQRTQQEDSAVYLCASSLGQFYGYTFGSGTRLTVV.

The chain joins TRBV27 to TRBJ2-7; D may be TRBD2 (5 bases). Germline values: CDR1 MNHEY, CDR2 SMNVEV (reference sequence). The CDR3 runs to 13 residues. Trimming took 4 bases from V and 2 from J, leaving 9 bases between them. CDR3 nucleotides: TGTGCCAGCAGTTACGGGGAGACCTACGAGCAGTACTTC. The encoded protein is CASSYGETYEQYF.

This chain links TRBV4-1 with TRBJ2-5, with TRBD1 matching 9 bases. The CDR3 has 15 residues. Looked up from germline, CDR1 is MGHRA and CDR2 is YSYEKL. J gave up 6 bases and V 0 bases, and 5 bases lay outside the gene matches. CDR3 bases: TGCGCCAGCAGCCAAGATCCTGGACAGGGGAAGACCCAGTACTTC. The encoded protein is CASSQDPGQGKTQYF.

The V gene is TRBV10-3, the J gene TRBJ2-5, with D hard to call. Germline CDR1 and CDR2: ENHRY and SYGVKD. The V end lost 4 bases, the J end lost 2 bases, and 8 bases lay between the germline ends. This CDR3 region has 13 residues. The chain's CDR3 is CAISGPLQETQYF. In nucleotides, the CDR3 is TGTGCCATCAGTGGGCCGCTGCAAGAGACCCAGTACTTC.

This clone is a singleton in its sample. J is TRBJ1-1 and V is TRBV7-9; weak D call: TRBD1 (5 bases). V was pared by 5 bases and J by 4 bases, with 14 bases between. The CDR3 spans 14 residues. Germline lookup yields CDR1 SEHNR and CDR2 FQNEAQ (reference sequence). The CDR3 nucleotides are TGTGCCAGCAGCCCCCGTGAGGGGAGCACTGAAGCTTTCTTT. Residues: CASSPREGSTEAFF.

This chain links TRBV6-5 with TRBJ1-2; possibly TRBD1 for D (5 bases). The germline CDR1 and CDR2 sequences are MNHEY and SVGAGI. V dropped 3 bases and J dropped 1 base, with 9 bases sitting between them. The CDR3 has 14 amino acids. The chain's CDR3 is CASSYGGYNYGYTF. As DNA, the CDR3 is TGTGCCAGCAGTTATGGGGGATATAACTATGGCTACACCTTC.

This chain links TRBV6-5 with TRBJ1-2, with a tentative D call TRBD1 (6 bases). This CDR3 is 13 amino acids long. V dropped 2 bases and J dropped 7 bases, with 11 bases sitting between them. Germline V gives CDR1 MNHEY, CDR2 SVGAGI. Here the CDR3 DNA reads TGTGCCAGCAGTTACACAGGGACTACTGGCTACACCTTC. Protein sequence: CASSYTGTTGYTF.

The CDR3 is CASGSGYFINEQYF. The CDR3 DNA reads TGTGCCAGCGGGTCAGGGTATTTTATCAACGAGCAGTACTTC. The chain is built from TRBV2 and TRBJ2-7, with D perhaps matching TRBD1 (5 bases). Germline V gene data show CDR1 as SNHLY and CDR2 as FYNNEI. V lost 8 bases, J lost 5 bases, and 19 bases lay in between. The CDR3 is made up of 14 amino acids.

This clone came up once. The CDR3 sequence is CASSLGDAGAGETQYF. The CDR3 DNA is TGTGCCAGCAGCTTAGGTGACGCAGGGGCCGGGGAGACCCAGTACTTC. The chain recombines TRBV7-2 with TRBJ2-5; perhaps TRBD1 as D (6 bases). Trimming removed 1 base from V and 5 bases from J, with 17 bases in between. The CDR3 is made up of 16 amino acids. Germline V gene data show CDR1 as SGHTA and CDR2 as FQGNSA.